The 15 T cell receptor beta chains below come from one sample, sequenced in a study of spatial heterogeneity in lung cancer. Time point described: sample taken at primary tumor resection. MiXCR, run by TCRdb on the 5' RACE reads, gives a single entry per CDR3 protein. This table holds about 40,000 distinct CDR3 sequences, approximately 5.2% found once. The specimen comprised PBMCs, sampled at surgery. Receptor source: a female donor with early-stage non-small cell lung cancer.

The V and J genes are TRBV12-3 or TRBV12-4 and TRBJ1-1; possible D gene TRBD1, 5 bases. Trimming cost V 7 bases and J 1 base, with 13 bases left between them. The CDR3 is made up of 14 amino acids. The CDR3 protein is CASTIRQGNTEAFF. The CDR3 coding sequence is TGTGCCAGCACTATACGTCAGGGGAACACTGAAGCTTTCTTT.

The J gene is TRBJ1-5, the V gene TRBV7-9, with 7 bases fitting TRBD1. CDR1 is SEHNR, CDR2 FQNEAQ, per germline (reference sequence). The CDR3 is 15 residues long. With 8 bases clipped from V and 2 bases from J, the junction kept 9 bases outside the gene matches. CDR3 in amino acids: CASGGGSEGNQPQHF. Here the CDR3 DNA reads TGTGCCAGCGGAGGGGGCAGCGAGGGCAATCAGCCCCAGCATTTT.

Ten or more counts support this clonotype. The rearrangement uses TRBV6-2 or TRBV6-3 and TRBJ2-3; no reliable D call. CDR3 size: 17 residues. Trimming took 2 bases from V and 2 from J, leaving 17 bases between them. Germline values: CDR1 MNHEY, CDR2 SVGEGT. CDR3 nucleotide sequence: TGTGCCAGCAGTTACCCCGGTAGCCACCCGAACACAGATACGCAGTATTTT. It codes for CASSYPGSHPNTDTQYF.

In this sample, this clonotype turned up many times. The chain joins TRBV28 to TRBJ2-3; 7 bases line up with TRBD2. J lost 9 bases, V lost 5 bases, and 5 bases had no gene match. Germline assignment: CDR1 MDHEN and CDR2 SYDVKM. There are 12 residues in the CDR3. CDR3 nucleotide sequence: TGTGCCAGCAGTCCAATCGGGGGGACGCAGTATTTT. It codes for CASSPIGGTQYF.

The table lists this clonotype with many counts. The CDR3 spells CASSPRGSGANVLTF. For the CDR3, the DNA is TGCGCCAGCAGCCCACGTGGCTCTGGGGCCAACGTCCTGACTTTC. This chain links TRBV4-1 with TRBJ2-6; D ambiguous. This CDR3 contains 15 residues. The germline V gene encodes CDR1 MGHRA and CDR2 YSYEKL. Trimming removed 4 bases from V and 0 bases from J, with 7 bases in between.

This clonotype was observed at least ten times. This sequence joins TRBV20-1 and TRBJ2-7; 9 bases map to TRBD1. The CDR3 consists of 15 residues. V shed 1 base, J shed 6 bases, and the junction held 10 bases outside the gene matches. Germline-derived CDR1 and CDR2 are DFQATT and SNEGSKA (reference sequence). CDR3 sequence reads: CSARGLAGQGFEQYF. CDR3 sequence (DNA): TGCAGTGCTAGAGGCCTCGCGGGACAGGGCTTCGAGCAGTACTTC.

This clonotype occurred many times. V is TRBV6-4 and J is TRBJ2-3; D uncertain. This CDR3 has 13 amino acids. The V and J ends lost 0 bases and 2 bases respectively, with 3 bases between them. CDR1 and CDR2 (germline): MRHNA, SNTAGT. DNA of the CDR3: TGTGCCAGCAGTGACTCTGACACAGATACGCAGTATTTT. It specifies CASSDSDTDTQYF.

This clonotype was recorded a few times. V is TRBV5-5 and J is TRBJ2-2; TRBD1 agrees at 8 bases. CDR1 and CDR2 from the germline V gene are SGHKS and YYEKEE (reference sequence). The ends lost 6 bases at V and 0 bases at J; junction bases unmatched: 10. This CDR3 has 17 residues. In DNA form, the CDR3 reads TGTGCCAGCACCCAAAGGACAGGGTACGCGAACACCGGGGAGCTGTTTTTT. This codes for CASTQRTGYANTGELFF.

This clonotype was observed at least ten times. This chain joins TRBV10-3 and TRBJ1-5, with D perhaps matching TRBD1 (5 bases). Germline V gene data show CDR1 as ENHRY and CDR2 as SYGVKD. The V and J ends lost 4 bases and 4 bases respectively, with 11 bases between them. The CDR3 sequence is 14 residues long. The CDR3 DNA is TGTGCCATCAGTGGGCGGGCAGGGAATCAGCCCCAGCATTTT. Amino acid sequence: CAISGRAGNQPQHF.

This clonotype was seen at least ten times. This chain links TRBV7-9 with TRBJ2-3; D may be TRBD2 (6 bases). V was clipped by 1 base and J by 2 bases, with 13 bases between them. The germline gives CDR1 SEHNR, CDR2 FQNEAQ (reference sequence). The CDR3 spans 16 residues. The CDR3 is CASSLGLGEVTDTQYF. In DNA, the CDR3 is TGTGCCAGCAGCTTAGGCCTAGGGGAGGTCACAGATACGCAGTATTTT.

This clonotype was seen at least ten times. The chain's CDR3 is CASSLPGGTVYEQYF. CDR3 nucleotides: TGTGCCAGCAGTCTGCCCGGTGGGACAGTCTACGAGCAGTACTTC. The chain is built from TRBV12-3 or TRBV12-4 and TRBJ2-7, with 7 bases matching TRBD1. The CDR3 sequence is 15 residues long. J lost 3 bases, V lost 5 bases, and 10 bases had no gene match.

This clonotype was detected only a few times. The chain links TRBV5-6 to TRBJ2-6; D gene unclear. Germline V gene lookup returns CDR1 SGHDT and CDR2 YYEEEE. V gave up 3 bases and J gave up 0 bases, with 4 bases separating them. The CDR3 sequence is 14 residues long. The CDR3 is CASSSASGANVLTF. The CDR3, as DNA: TGTGCCAGCAGCTCGGCCTCTGGGGCCAACGTCCTGACTTTC.

At least ten counts were recorded for this clonotype. The rearrangement uses TRBV6-4 and TRBJ2-3, with D perhaps TRBD1 (6 bases). V was cut by 4 bases and J by 3 bases, with 11 bases left in between. There are 14 residues in the CDR3. CDR1 is MRHNA and CDR2 is SNTAGT in the germline V gene. DNA of the CDR3: TGTGCCAGCAGTGTATCAGGGGTTACAGATACGCAGTATTTT. Translated: CASSVSGVTDTQYF.

In its sample, this clonotype was seen many times. The CDR3 region has the DNA TGTGCCTGGAGATTAAATGGGGGGGGAAACACCATATATTTT. Translated: CAWRLNGGGNTIYF. The chain carries TRBV30 and TRBJ1-3; a possible D gene is TRBD1 (5 bases). Between the trimmed V and J ends, which lost 3 bases and 4 bases, there was a span of 13 bases. Germline V gene sequence: CDR1 GTSNPN, CDR2 SVGIG (reference sequence). The CDR3 runs to 14 residues.

Ten or more counts support this clonotype. V and J are TRBV5-1 and TRBJ2-3; D is possibly TRBD1 (6 bases). CDR1 is SGHRS and CDR2 is YFSETQ in the germline V gene. This CDR3 has 14 amino acids. V lost 2 bases, J lost 6 bases, and 13 bases lay in between. CDR3 in amino acids: CASSFYRVRDTQYF. Written as DNA, the CDR3 is TGCGCCAGCAGCTTTTACAGGGTGCGGGATACGCAGTATTTT.